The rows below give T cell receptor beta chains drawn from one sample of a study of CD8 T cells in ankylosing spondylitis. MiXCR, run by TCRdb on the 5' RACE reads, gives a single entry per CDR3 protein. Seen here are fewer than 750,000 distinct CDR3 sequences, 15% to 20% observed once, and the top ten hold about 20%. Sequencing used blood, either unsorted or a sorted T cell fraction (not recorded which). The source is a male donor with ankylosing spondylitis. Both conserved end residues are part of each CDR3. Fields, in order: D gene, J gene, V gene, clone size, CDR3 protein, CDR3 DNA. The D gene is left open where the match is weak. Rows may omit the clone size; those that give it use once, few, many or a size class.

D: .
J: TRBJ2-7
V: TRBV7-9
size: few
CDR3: CATTREGSSYEQYF
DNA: TGTGCCACCACGCGTGAGGGGAGCTCCTACGAGCAGTACTTC

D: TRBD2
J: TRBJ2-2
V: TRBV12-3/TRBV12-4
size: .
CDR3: CASSLLVAGTGELFF
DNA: TGTGCCAGCAGTTTATTGGTAGCGGGGACCGGGGAGCTGTTTTTT

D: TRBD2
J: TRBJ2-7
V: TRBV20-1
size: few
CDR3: CSARDRKGAGLFYEQYF
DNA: TGCAGTGCTAGAGATAGAAAGGGAGCGGGGCTTTTCTACGAGCAGTACTTC

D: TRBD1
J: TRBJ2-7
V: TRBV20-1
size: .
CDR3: CSASLGQGAGEQYF
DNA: TGCAGTGCTAGCCTAGGACAGGGGGCTGGCGAGCAGTACTTC

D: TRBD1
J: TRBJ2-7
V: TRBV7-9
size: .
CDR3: CASSRSQGANYEQYF
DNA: TGTGCCAGCAGCCGATCACAGGGGGCGAACTACGAGCAGTACTTC

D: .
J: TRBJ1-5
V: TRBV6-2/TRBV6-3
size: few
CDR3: CASSYGLGIQPQHF
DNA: TGTGCCAGCAGTTACGGTCTGGGAATTCAGCCCCAGCATTTT

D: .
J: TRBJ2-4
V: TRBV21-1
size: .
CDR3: CASSFTRGQLNIQYF
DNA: TGTGCCAGCAGCTTCACCCGCGGACAGCTAAACATTCAGTACTTC

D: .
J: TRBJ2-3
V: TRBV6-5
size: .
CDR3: CASSYGRPADTQYF
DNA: TGTGCCAGCAGTTACGGGAGGCCGGCAGATACGCAGTATTTT

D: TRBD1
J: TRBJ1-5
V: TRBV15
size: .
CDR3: CATSRNRGRFNQPQHF
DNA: TGTGCCACCAGCAGAAACAGGGGTAGGTTCAATCAGCCCCAGCATTTT

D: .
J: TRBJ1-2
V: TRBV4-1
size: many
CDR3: CASSQAPARGYTF
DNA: TGCGCCAGCAGCCAAGCCCCGGCGAGGGGCTACACCTTC

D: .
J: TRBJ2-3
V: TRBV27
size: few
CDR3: CASSSYSGTDTQYF
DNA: TGTGCCAGCAGTTCTTATAGCGGCACAGATACGCAGTATTTT

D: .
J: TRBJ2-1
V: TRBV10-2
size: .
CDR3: CASSESETTIPNEQFF
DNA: TGCGCCAGCAGTGAGTCAGAAACCACCATACCCAATGAGCAGTTCTTC

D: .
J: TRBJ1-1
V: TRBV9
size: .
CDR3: CASSPRVGGAFF
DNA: TGTGCCAGCAGCCCCCGGGTGGGTGGAGCTTTCTTT

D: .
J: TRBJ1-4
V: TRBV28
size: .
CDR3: CASSKQGSYEKLFF
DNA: TGTGCCAGCAGTAAACAGGGTAGTTATGAAAAACTGTTTTTT

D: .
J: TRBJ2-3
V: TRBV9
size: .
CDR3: CASSVEGVSTDTQYF
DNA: TGTGCCAGCAGCGTAGAAGGCGTGAGCACAGATACGCAGTATTTT